This TCR beta chain was retrieved from a study of blood T cell repertoires in COVID-19. In the authors' workflow: Nucleated cell counts were estimated from reference gene primer amplification. Profiling relied on immunoSEQ multiplex PCR, and the TCRdb table lists in-frame clones only, not all of them. The D gene and trimming were derived from the DNA, and the V and J assignments and clone size from that table. The sample holds tens of thousands of clones, around nine tenths seen once. The CDR3 has 17 residues. Unmatched junction bases numbered 13, after V lost 3 bases and J lost 4 bases. Germline loops: CDR1 SGHRS, CDR2 YFSETQ.

This receptor was identified in a woman aged 50 to 60 with active or convalescent COVID-19. Sequencing was carried out using peripheral blood. V usage is TRBV5-1 and J usage is TRBJ1-1; 9 nucleotides align to TRBD1. CDR3 DNA: TGCGCCAGCAGCTGGCTCGGGACAGGGACAGTGGGCACTGAAGCTTTCTTT. This codes for CASSWLGTGTVGTEAFF.